Listed here are 11 T cell receptor beta chains from one sample, sequenced in a study of CD8 T cells in Susac syndrome. An amount of RNA that ranged from about 0.45 to 1 ug was reverse transcribed with random hexamers. Using its own MiXCR run on the immunoSEQ multiplex PCR reads, TCRdb lists one record per CDR3 protein. The sample shows 150,000 to 200,000 distinct CDR3 sequences, around 94% of them seen only once. The sequenced sample consisted of CD4+ T cells from PBMCs. These receptors all come from a human donor with multiple sclerosis.

CDR3 nucleotides: TGTGCCAGCAGCATGACTTCAGGCACCCAAGAGACCCAGTACTTC. It yields the protein CASSMTSGTQETQYF. The chain couples TRBV11-2 to TRBJ2-5; D unresolved. The V gene lost 5 bases and the J gene lost 1 base, with 14 bases spanning the gap. The CDR3 runs 15 residues. Germline V lookup: CDR1 SGHAT, CDR2 FQNNGV.

In DNA, the CDR3 is TGTGCCAGCAGTGAACCCGGGACTCTCACCGGGGAGCTGTTTTTT. Translating it yields CASSEPGTLTGELFF. This chain uses TRBV25-1 with TRBJ2-2; perhaps TRBD2 as D (6 bases). The V gene's germline CDR1 is MGHDK and CDR2 SYGVNS. Trimming left V 2 bases short and J 4 bases short, with 11 bases between. The CDR3 loop spans 15 amino acids.

The chain joins TRBV18 to TRBJ2-1; D unresolved. The germline V gene has CDR1 KGHSH and CDR2 LQKENI. The CDR3 consists of 12 residues. Trimming cost V 3 bases and J 6 bases, with 6 bases left between them. In DNA, the CDR3 is TGTGCCAGCTCACCGCGTATCAATGAGCAGTTCTTC. Protein sequence: CASSPRINEQFF.

The genes are TRBV20-1 and TRBJ2-7; TRBD2 is a possible D gene (6 bases). Trimming took off 5 bases at V and 5 bases at J, with 10 bases between the two ends. The CDR3 runs 11 residues. CDR1 is DFQATT, CDR2 SNEGSKA, per germline (reference sequence). The CDR3 protein is CSASGVHEQYF. As DNA, the CDR3 is TGCAGTGCTTCGGGAGTACACGAGCAGTACTTC.

This sequence joins TRBV18 and TRBJ2-7; D is unresolved. From germline, CDR1 is KGHSH and CDR2 LQKENI. Trimming took off 2 bases at V and 4 bases at J, with 6 bases between the two ends. CDR3 length: 12 residues. The chain's CDR3 is CASSPSNYEQYF. CDR3 nucleotides: TGTGCCAGCTCACCATCTAATTACGAGCAGTACTTC.

For the CDR3, the DNA is TGTGCCTGGAGTTCTGCAGCGGTCCAGCATTTT. This codes for CAWSSAAVQHF. The rearrangement joins TRBV30 to TRBJ1-5; D call uncertain. The CDR3 sequence is 11 residues long. Trimming took off 2 bases at V and 12 bases at J, with 11 bases between the two ends. Germline CDR1 and CDR2: GTSNPN and SVGIG (reference sequence).

This sequence joins TRBV3-1 and TRBJ2-1; the D is unclear. V lost 0 bases and J 10 bases, leaving 7 bases between the germline ends. The CDR3 is 12 amino acids. The germline V gene encodes CDR1 LGHDT and CDR2 YNNKEL (reference sequence). Here the CDR3 DNA reads TGTGCCAGCAGCCAAGACATAAGGGAGCAGTTCTTC. As protein: CASSQDIREQFF.

The CDR3 DNA follows: TGTGCCAGCAGCCCCACGGAGCGTACGCAGTATTTT. Translation: CASSPTERTQYF. The chain links TRBV11-2 to TRBJ2-3; no clear D. V lost 5 bases and J 8 bases, leaving 11 bases between the germline ends. The CDR3 has 12 residues. In germline, CDR1 is SGHAT, CDR2 FQNNGV.

This chain joins TRBV18 and TRBJ1-2, with 11 bases lining up with TRBD1. CDR1 KGHSH and CDR2 LQKENI come from the germline V gene. The length of the CDR3 is 14 residues. The V and J ends lost 6 bases and 8 bases, in that order; junction bases with no gene match: 8. The CDR3 sequence is CASSPGQGAIGYTF. CDR3 nucleotides: TGTGCCAGCTCTCCAGGACAGGGGGCGATCGGCTACACCTTC.

V and J are TRBV15 and TRBJ2-7, with D unresolved. Between the trimmed V and J ends, which lost 0 bases and 5 bases, there was a span of 5 bases. The CDR3 is 12 residues long. CDR1 and CDR2 from the germline V gene are LNHNV and YYDKDF (reference sequence). The CDR3 coding sequence is TGTGCCACCAGCAGAGATCTCAACGAGCAGTACTTC. Its protein product is CATSRDLNEQYF. The whole variable domain, filled in from reference TRBV15 and TRBJ2-7, reads DAMVIQNPRYQVTQFGKPVTLSCSQTLNHNVMYWYQQKSSQAPKLLFHYYDKDFNNEADTPDNFQSRRPNTSFCFLDIRSPGLGDTAMYLCATSRDLNEQYFGPGTRLTVT.

This chain connects TRBV15 to TRBJ2-5, with D possibly called TRBD1 or TRBD2 (5 bases each). CDR3 length equals 15 residues. Germline lookup yields CDR1 LNHNV and CDR2 YYDKDF (reference sequence). With 1 base removed from V and 1 base from J, the gap between germline ends came to 10 bases. CDR3 region: CATSRVDGAQETQYF. The CDR3 DNA is TGTGCCACCAGCAGAGTCGACGGGGCCCAAGAGACCCAGTACTTC.